These 21 T cell receptor beta chains share one sample of origin, sequenced in a study of technical replicates of blood from a handful of donors. The protocol was immunoSEQ multiplex PCR, while the TCRdb copy is restricted to in-frame clones and leaves out a portion. In the table there are 100,000 or so clones, 95% to 96% of which are singletons. Sequencing was carried out using T cells isolated from PBMCs. These receptor sequences come from a human donor in good health.

The rearrangement links TRBV18 to TRBJ2-3; TRBD2 matches 8 bases. This CDR3 is 14 amino acids long. V lost 1 base to trimming and J lost 6 bases; unmatched junction nucleotides: 3. CDR1 KGHSH and CDR2 LQKENI come from the germline V gene. This chain's CDR3 is CASSPLSGGDTQYF. DNA for the CDR3: TGTGCCAGCTCACCACTCTCGGGGGGGGATACGCAGTATTTT.

V usage is TRBV13 and J usage is TRBJ1-2; D unclear. This CDR3 is 16 amino acids long. Germline V lookup: CDR1 PRHDT, CDR2 FYEKMQ (reference sequence). Trimming cost V 0 bases and J 5 bases, with 16 bases left between them. The CDR3 reads CASSLGRGTLGYGYTF. The CDR3 coding sequence is TGTGCCAGCAGCTTAGGCCGCGGTACCCTAGGATATGGCTACACCTTC.

This chain uses TRBV6-6 with TRBJ1-2; TRBD1 is a possible D gene (6 bases). The CDR3 runs 15 residues. The germline V and J ends were trimmed by 0 bases and 7 bases, with 15 bases remaining between them. Germline values: CDR1 MNHNY, CDR2 SVGAGI (reference sequence). As DNA, the CDR3 is TGTGCCAGCAGTTACTCGGACAGTTGGAGGTTTGGCTACACCTTC. Its translation: CASSYSDSWRFGYTF.

The chain has TRBV4-2 and TRBJ2-3; TRBD1 might be the D (5 bases). The CDR3 loop spans 16 amino acids. In germline, CDR1 is LGHNA, CDR2 YNFKEQ. V shed 1 base and J shed 5 bases, with 16 bases lying between them. The CDR3 DNA reads TGTGCCAGCAGCCAAGGGCGACAGACAGTAATAGATACGCAGTATTTT. This codes for CASSQGRQTVIDTQYF.

This chain joins TRBV29-1 and TRBJ2-7; TRBD1 is a possible D gene (5 bases). The V and J ends lost 6 bases and 0 bases respectively, with 9 bases between them. The CDR3 sequence is 12 residues long. Germline CDR1 SQVTM, CDR2 ANQGSEA. The CDR3 protein is CSVLRDSYEQYF. The CDR3 coding sequence is TGCAGCGTGCTCAGGGACTCCTACGAGCAGTACTTC.

The chain carries TRBV12-5 and TRBJ1-1; the D gene is possibly TRBD1 (5 bases). V was trimmed by 5 bases and J by 5 bases, leaving 15 bases between them. Germline CDR1 and CDR2: LGHNT and FRNRAP. The CDR3 runs to 14 residues. CDR3 loop: CASGQIQEATEAFF. The CDR3, as DNA: TGTGCTAGTGGTCAGATACAGGAAGCAACTGAAGCTTTCTTT.

The J gene is TRBJ1-5, the V gene TRBV7-9; D is perhaps TRBD1 (5 bases). In germline, CDR1 is SEHNR, CDR2 FQNEAQ (reference sequence). The CDR3 sequence is 15 residues long. V lost 5 bases and J lost 2, with 13 bases in between. DNA of the CDR3: TGTGCCAGCAGCCCAGGGAGGGGTCGCAATCAGCCCCAGCATTTT. Its protein is CASSPGRGRNQPQHF.

The rearrangement links TRBV7-6 to TRBJ2-7; D is unresolved. Germline-derived CDR1 and CDR2 are SGHVS and FNYEAQ. The CDR3 spans 14 residues. Between the trimmed V and J ends, which lost 8 bases and 0 bases, there was a span of 14 bases. The DNA for the CDR3 is TGTGCCAGCTCCGTTGAAGACACCTCCTACGAGCAGTACTTC. Residues: CASSVEDTSYEQYF.

A single count supports this clone. One junction end disagrees with the germline gene, perhaps due to a read error. The V and J genes are TRBV27 and TRBJ2-1, with TRBD2 as a possible D gene (5 bases). Germline CDR1 is MNHEY and CDR2 is SMNVEV (reference sequence). The CDR3 is 12 residues long. CDR3 sequence: CASSYDYDEQFF. CDR3 DNA sequence: TGTGCCAGCAGTTATGACTACGATGAGCAGTTCTTC.

V is TRBV13 and J is TRBJ2-7, with D perhaps matching TRBD2 (5 bases). V lost 2 bases and J lost 0, with 11 bases in between. The CDR3 runs to 15 residues. CDR1 and CDR2 from the germline V gene are PRHDT and FYEKMQ (reference sequence). CDR3 DNA: TGTGCCAGCAGCTTATTACGGGGTGTCTCCTACGAGCAGTACTTC. It translates to CASSLLRGVSYEQYF.

The chain joins TRBV10-3 to TRBJ1-1; no clear D gene. This CDR3 spans 11 amino acids. Germline values: CDR1 ENHRY, CDR2 SYGVKD. V lost 4 bases and J lost 8, with 8 bases in between. CDR3 in amino acids: CAISVGREAFF. In nucleotides, the CDR3 is TGTGCCATCAGTGTGGGCCGCGAAGCTTTCTTT.

This chain joins TRBV6-5 and TRBJ2-5; possibly TRBD1 for D (6 bases). The DNA end is more similar to TRBJ2-7, so the J call may be wrong. There are 14 residues in the CDR3. From germline, CDR1 is MNHEY and CDR2 SVGAGI. CDR3 bases: TGTGCCACCAGAAGGGACACCGGCTCCTACGAGCAGTACTTC. Its protein product is CATRRDTGSYEQYF.

The chain combines TRBV5-1 with TRBJ2-1, with TRBD1 matching 7 bases. CDR1 and CDR2 (germline): SGHRS, YFSETQ. The CDR3 totals 15 residues. V was pared by 4 bases and J by 5 bases, with 9 bases of the junction left unmatched. The CDR3 DNA reads as TGCGCCAGCAGCCCCCTGACAGGGCTCGACAATGAGCAGTTCTTC. Translated, it gives CASSPLTGLDNEQFF.

The chain combines TRBV5-8 with TRBJ2-1; possible D gene TRBD1, 6 bases. The CDR3 sequence is 17 residues long. Germline V CDR1 and CDR2: SGHTS, YDEGEE. The V end was cut by 0 bases, the J end by 6 bases, with 19 bases between. The CDR3, as DNA: TGTGCCAGCAGCTTGGGTTGGGGCAGGGGAACGAGCAATGAGCAGTTCTTC. Translated, it gives CASSLGWGRGTSNEQFF. The entire variable domain, with the rest obtained from reference TRBV5-8 and TRBJ2-1, is as follows: EAGVTQSPTHLIKTRGQQATLRCSPISGHTSVYWYQQALGLGLQFLLWYDEGEERNRGNFPPRFSGRQFPNYSSELNVNALELEDSALYLCASSLGWGRGTSNEQFFGPGTRLTVL.

Concerning this clone itself: Without the conserved terminal phenylalanine or tryptophan, this CDR3 likely stems from a read error. The DNA is left out, because the CDR3 cannot be placed on it with certainty; the CDR3 is given as TCRdb lists it. The chain combines TRBV6-1 with TRBJ2-7; TRBD2, the table's D call, was not compared with the DNA. Germline V gene lookup returns CDR1 MNHNS and CDR2 SASEGT. The CDR3 totals 9 residues, both ends included. CDR3 region: CASGRPAIR.

The chain couples TRBV4-1 to TRBJ2-7; 8 bases line up with TRBD1. The CDR3 length is 13 residues. J was trimmed by 5 bases and V by 4 bases; bases with no gene match: 4. Germline loops: CDR1 MGHRA, CDR2 YSYEKL. CDR3 region: CASSPTTGDEQYF. The CDR3 DNA is TGCGCCAGCAGCCCCACGACAGGGGACGAGCAGTACTTC.

This clone was observed once. The chain combines TRBV18 with TRBJ1-5; tentatively, D is TRBD1 (6 bases). V lost 3 bases and J lost 4, with 10 bases in between. This CDR3 is 14 amino acids long. Germline V gene sequence: CDR1 KGHSH, CDR2 LQKENI. In DNA form, the CDR3 reads TGTGCCAGCTCACCGACAGGACGGAATCAGCCCCAGCATTTT. Translating it yields CASSPTGRNQPQHF.

The chain recombines TRBV6-5 with TRBJ1-2; 9 bases map to TRBD1. The length of the CDR3 is 15 residues. Germline assignment: CDR1 MNHEY and CDR2 SVGAGI. V lost 2 bases and J lost 2; bases outside the gene matches: 3. CDR3 loop: CASSYGGQGNYGYTF. CDR3 sequence (DNA): TGTGCCAGCAGTTACGGGGGACAGGGAAACTATGGCTACACCTTC.

The chain is built from TRBV7-8 and TRBJ2-2, with 9 nucleotides matching TRBD2. The CDR3 consists of 18 residues. Germline V gene data show CDR1 as SGHVS and CDR2 as FQNEAQ. Trimming cost V 4 bases and J 0 bases; bases outside gene matches: 9. The CDR3 loop reads CASSSSYSGRANTGELFF. The CDR3 nucleotides read TGTGCCAGCAGCTCCTCCTATAGCGGGAGAGCGAACACCGGGGAGCTGTTTTTT.

The chain couples TRBV14 to TRBJ2-1; 9 bases line up with TRBD2. Germline-derived CDR1 and CDR2 are SGHDN and FVKESK. CDR3 length equals 16 residues. The trim removed 6 bases at V and 0 bases at J, leaving 6 bases unmatched. CDR3 protein: CASRSLAGSSYNEQFF. The CDR3 DNA reads TGTGCCAGCAGGTCGCTAGCGGGAAGCTCCTACAATGAGCAGTTCTTC.

The CDR3 DNA reads TGTGCCAGCAGTCCCGACGAGGGGGCAAGAGGAAACACCATATATTTT. It codes for CASSPDEGARGNTIYF. The genes are TRBV7-8 and TRBJ1-3; 7 bases agree with TRBD1. Losses at the gene ends were 6 bases for V and 4 bases for J; bases not matched to a gene: 12. The CDR3 runs 16 residues. Germline CDR1 SGHVS, CDR2 FQNEAQ. Full variable domain (outside the CDR3, taken from reference TRBV7-8 and TRBJ1-3): GAGVSQSPRYKVAKRGQDVALRCDPISGHVSLFWYQQALGQGPEFLTYFQNEAQLDKSGLPSDRFFAERPEGSVSTLKIQRTQQEDSAVYLCASSPDEGARGNTIYFGEGSWLTVV.